Listed below are T cell receptor beta chains from one sample, sequenced in a study of T cell changes during pregnancy in multiple sclerosis. Measured with immunoSEQ multiplex PCR; TCRdb has only the in-frame clones, and not every one. Among some 58,000 clones listed, about 96% were seen once. Here the sequenced sample was CD8+ T cells from peripheral blood mononuclear cells, taken after pregnancy. The receptors were gathered from a female donor with multiple sclerosis, enrolled in a pregnancy study. Each CDR3 is given with its conserved first and last residue.

TRBV7-2	18	CASSLGLAPRLGKNIQYF
TRBV15	14	CATSARDSSYEQYF
TRBV6-1	12	CASSVGQDEQFF
TRBV19	15	CASSIALADTYEQYF
TRBV20-1	10	CSAGVARAFF
TRBV5-4	15	CASSLDGGGPYEQYF
TRBV28	11	CASSPGYEQYF
TRBV4-1	16	CASSQMWGTNSYEQYF
TRBV4-3	16	CASSQGAGGPINEQYF
TRBV27	14	CASSLSQGNYGYTF
TRBV9	16	CASSVDPDRRPYGYTF